This T cell receptor (beta chain) was found in a study of identifying expanded T cells in peripheral blood. The sample holds a few counts of this clone. The data were produced by immunoSEQ multiplex PCR, yet TCRdb's version contains in-frame clones alone and is incomplete. Seen here are around 100,000 clones, about 83% observed once, and the top ten hold about a sixth. Trimming shortened V by 8 bases and J by 5 bases, and 15 bases separated the two germline ends. Germline CDR1 and CDR2: SNHLY and FYNNEI. The CDR3 loop spans 13 amino acids. This sequence originates from a person aged 18 to 75 in good health. Sequencing was carried out using blood. V and J are TRBV2 and TRBJ1-1; no clear D gene. CDR3 loop: CASGREGLTEAFF. Here the CDR3 DNA reads TGTGCCAGCGGCCGGGAGGGTTTGACTGAAGCTTTCTTT. Looking up the rest from reference TRBV2 and TRBJ1-1 gives the full variable domain: EPEVTQTPSHQVTQMGQEVILRCVPISNHLYFYWYRQILGQKVEFLVSFYNNEISEKSEIFDDQFSVERPDGSNFTLKIRSTKLEDSAMYFCASGREGLTEAFFGQGTRLTVV.